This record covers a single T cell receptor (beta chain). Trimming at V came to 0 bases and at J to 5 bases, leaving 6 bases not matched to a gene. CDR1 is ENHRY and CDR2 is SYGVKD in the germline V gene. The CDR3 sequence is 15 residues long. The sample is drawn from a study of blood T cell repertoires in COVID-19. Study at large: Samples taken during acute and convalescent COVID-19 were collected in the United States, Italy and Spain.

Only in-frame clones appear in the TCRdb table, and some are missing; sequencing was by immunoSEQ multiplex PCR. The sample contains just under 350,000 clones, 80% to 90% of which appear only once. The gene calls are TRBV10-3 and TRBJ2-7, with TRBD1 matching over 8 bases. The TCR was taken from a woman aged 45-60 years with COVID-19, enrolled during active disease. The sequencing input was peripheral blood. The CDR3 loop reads CAISESTGVIHEQYF. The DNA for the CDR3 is TGTGCCATCAGTGAGTCGACAGGGGTTATCCACGAGCAGTACTTC.